This is a list of T cell receptor beta chains from one sample in a study of OX40 agonist ivuxolimab in advanced cancers. Assay: immunoSEQ multiplex PCR; the TCRdb copy retains only in-frame clones and omits some. The sample yields around 70,000 clones, 85% seen once. The sample in question was CD4+ or CD8+ T cells sorted from blood, obtained in a trial of the OX40 agonist ivuxolimab. The receptors stem from an adult with an advanced solid tumor such as melanoma, head and neck, liver or kidney cancer. Each CDR3 is given with its conserved first and last residue. Fields, in order: CDR3 length, V gene, CDR3 protein.

15	TRBV21-1	CASSNENSPSYEQYF
14	TRBV15	CATSGRQVNYGYTF
15	TRBV18	CASSPRTDPNEKLFF
11	TRBV7-2	CASSFKETQYF
15	TRBV19	CASSTPGDSYNEQFF
12	TRBV2	CASQLSGDEQYF
16	TRBV5-5	CASSFSQRATTGELFF
11	TRBV10-1	CASSDDGELFF
18	TRBV27	CASSPTGQFFATNEKLFF
14	TRBV7-2	CASSAQGTYTEAFF
14	TRBV6-1	CASSEPTANYGYTF
15	TRBV7-2	CASSQDIQSSYEQYF
12	TRBV11-2	CASSLVGQRQFF
14	TRBV5-1	CASSLDLSGNTIYF
17	TRBV7-2	CASSLVGRSTGGNTIYF
14	TRBV30	CAWGQGPTKNIQYF
17	TRBV19	CASSISIGLAVTDTQYF
17	TRBV12-1	CASSPTSGGVDTGELFF
15	TRBV19	CASSIDRLADNEQFF
14	TRBV28	CASSPGGWADTQYF
15	TRBV7-9	CASSSFGTGYYEQYF
13	TRBV18	CASSPGATHEQYF
12	TRBV6-4	CASSAWWDGAFF
13	TRBV25-1	CASSAMTKNEQFF
13	TRBV9	CASSVNTGGGYTF